These T cell receptor beta chains were read from a single sample in a study of cytomegalovirus exposure and HLA in healthy donors. This table comes from immunoSEQ multiplex PCR, and its TCRdb copy is limited to in-frame clones, with some not included. This table holds more than 95,000 clones. The specimen was PBMCs. The receptors originated from a man aged 25 to 40 in good health and CMV-seronegative. Both conserved end residues are part of each CDR3. A D gene is named only where the DNA matches it firmly.

V gene	D gene	J gene	CDR3 protein	CDR3 DNA
TRBV6-1	-	TRBJ1-2	CASSVNSFYGYTF	TGTGCCAGCAGTGTCAACTCCTTCTATGGCTACACCTTC
TRBV5-1	TRBD1	TRBJ2-3	CASSPGQGAIDTQYF	TGCGCCAGCAGCCCTGGACAGGGGGCCATCGATACGCAGTATTTT
TRBV12-5	-	TRBJ2-1	CASGFPGTNSYNEQFF	TGTGCTAGTGGTTTTCCCGGGACAAATTCCTACAATGAGCAGTTCTTC
TRBV19	TRBD2	TRBJ2-2	CASTPPGLATGELFF	TGTGCCAGTACCCCCCCGGGACTAGCGACCGGGGAGCTGTTTTTT
TRBV15	-	TRBJ2-3	CATSLRLERNTDTQYF	TGTGCCACCAGCCTCCGACTAGAGAGGAACACAGATACGCAGTATTTT
TRBV10-3	-	TRBJ1-1	CAISGTPGRTEAFF	TGTGCCATCAGTGGGACACCCGGGCGCACTGAAGCTTTCTTT
TRBV6-5	-	TRBJ2-1	CASSYAWSSSYNEQFF	TGTGCCAGCAGTTACGCCTGGAGCAGCTCCTACAATGAGCAGTTCTTC
TRBV2	TRBD2	TRBJ2-2	CASTREGNTGELFF	TGTGCCAGCACAAGGGAGGGGAACACCGGGGAGCTGTTTTTT
TRBV5-1	-	TRBJ2-7	CASSLNSGDEQYF	TGCGCCAGCAGCTTGAATTCAGGGGACGAGCAGTACTTC
TRBV6-1	-	TRBJ2-7	CASRGGAGLSYEQYF	TGTGCCAGCAGGGGGGGGGCAGGATTGTCCTACGAGCAGTACTTC
TRBV7-2	-	TRBJ2-7	CASSLVVRSGGHEQYF	TGTGCCAGCAGCTTAGTGGTCCGCAGCGGAGGACACGAGCAGTACTTC
TRBV6-6	TRBD1	TRBJ1-2	CASRLRTGELGGYTF	TGTGCCAGCAGACTCCGAACAGGGGAACTCGGAGGCTACACCTTC
TRBV6-5	-	TRBJ2-3	CASIKQGSDTQYF	TGTGCCAGCATTAAACAGGGTTCAGATACGCAGTATTTT
TRBV19	TRBD1	TRBJ2-3	CASSIGRGTGAGDTQYF	TGTGCCAGTAGTATTGGTAGGGGAACAGGGGCCGGAGATACGCAGTATTTT
TRBV6-1	-	TRBJ2-7	CASSEGSGPSSYEQYF	TGTGCCAGCAGTGAAGGGAGCGGGCCAAGCTCCTACGAGCAGTACTTC
TRBV18	TRBD1	TRBJ2-7	CASSPGQGTNEQYF	TGTGCCAGCTCACCGGGACAGGGTACAAACGAGCAGTACTTC
TRBV27	TRBD1	TRBJ2-7	CASSWGQGNYEQYF	TGTGCCAGCAGTTGGGGACAGGGCAACTACGAGCAGTACTTC
TRBV7-8	TRBD2	TRBJ2-1	CASSLAVPGLVIQFF	TGTGCCAGCAGCTTAGCAGTACCGGGACTAGTGATACAGTTCTTC
TRBV30	-	TRBJ1-1	CAWSPGGSTEAFF	TGTGCCTGGAGTCCGGGGGGGAGCACTGAAGCTTTCTTT
TRBV28	TRBD2	TRBJ2-7	CASSSPRTSGSYEQYF	TGTGCCAGCAGTTCTCCCAGGACTAGCGGGAGCTACGAGCAGTACTTC
TRBV27	TRBD1	TRBJ1-4	CASSLLTGANEKLFF	TGTGCCAGCAGTTTACTCACAGGGGCTAATGAAAAACTGTTTTTT
TRBV28	TRBD1	TRBJ1-5	CASSGRTGDNQPQHF	TGTGCCAGCAGTGGACGGACAGGGGACAATCAGCCCCAGCATTTT
TRBV27	-	TRBJ1-1	CASRMQGRNTEAFF	TGTGCCAGCAGGATGCAGGGGCGCAACACTGAAGCTTTCTTT
TRBV28	-	TRBJ2-3	CASRTPSASTDTQYF	TGTGCCAGCAGAACGCCTAGCGCTAGCACAGATACGCAGTATTTT